This T cell receptor beta chain was sequenced for a study of blood T cell repertoires in COVID-19. At the level of the study: Sample material is recorded as cDNA or gDNA derived from T cells, B-cell-depleted T cells, or PBMCs.

Per the authors' pipeline: Estimates of nucleated cell counts were drawn from the amplification of reference gene primers. Repertoires were generated with immunoSEQ multiplex PCR, while TCRdb's copy carries only in-frame clones and drops some. D and trimming were read from the DNA, whereas the V and J calls and clone size are those reported in that table. The data contain around 170,000 clones, 80% to 85% of them singletons. Germline V gene lookup returns CDR1 SEHNR and CDR2 FQNEAQ (reference sequence). This CDR3 region has 14 residues. V lost 6 bases, J lost 5 bases, and 14 bases lay in between. The sample taken for sequencing was peripheral blood. This TCR was sampled from a woman at least 80 years old with COVID-19, enrolled during active disease. The chain joins TRBV7-9 to TRBJ2-1; D is perhaps TRBD2 (6 bases). The CDR3 bases are TGTGCCAGCAGTTTACGACTAGGCGACAATGAGCAGTTCTTC. This codes for CASSLRLGDNEQFF. Together with reference TRBV7-9 and TRBJ2-1, the CDR3 gives the full variable domain: DTGVSQNPRHKITKRGQNVTFRCDPISEHNRLYWYRQTLGQGPEFLTYFQNEAQLEKSRLLSDRFSAERPKGSFSTLEIQRTEQGDSAMYLCASSLRLGDNEQFFGPGTRLTVL.